The next 29 T cell receptor beta chains were all read from a single sample in a study of blood T cell repertoires in COVID-19. The method was immunoSEQ multiplex PCR; TCRdb's version includes in-frame clones alone and lacks a portion of them. The data contain approximately 410,000 clones, just over 85% of them singletons. The specimen sequenced was peripheral blood. The receptors were sampled from a woman between 25 and 40 years old with active or convalescent COVID-19.

The chain carries TRBV19 and TRBJ1-2; perhaps TRBD1 as D (5 bases). The CDR3 is 13 residues long. Trimming shortened V by 5 bases and J by 4 bases, and 11 bases separated the two germline ends. CDR1 LNHDA and CDR2 SQIVND come from the germline V gene (reference sequence). CDR3 nucleotides: TGTGCCAGTAGTGAAGGGGAAGGCTATGGCTACACCTTC. Its protein is CASSEGEGYGYTF.

The gene calls are TRBV6-6 and TRBJ2-3; 8 bases agree with TRBD2. V was clipped by 2 bases and J by 4 bases; unmatched bases: 5. The V gene's germline CDR1 is MNHNY and CDR2 SVGAGI (reference sequence). The CDR3 runs 15 residues. The CDR3 DNA sequence: TGTGCCAGCAGTTACCTTGTAGCGGGGCCAGATACGCAGTATTTT. Translating gives CASSYLVAGPDTQYF.

This rearrangement joins TRBV3-1 (or the pseudogene TRBV3-2) to TRBJ1-2; 11 bases line up with TRBD1. The CDR3 spans 15 residues. In germline, CDR1 is LGHDT, CDR2 YNNKEL (reference sequence). Trimming cost V 1 base and J 5 bases; bases outside gene matches: 3. The CDR3 bases are TGTGCCAGCAGCCAAGCGGGACAGGGGGGATATGGCTACACCTTC. It encodes CASSQAGQGGYGYTF.

CDR3 loop: CASSDRGAYNEQFF. CDR3 sequence (DNA): TGTGCCAGCAGCGACAGGGGCGCCTACAATGAGCAGTTCTTC. The chain is built from TRBV5-6 and TRBJ2-1; 8 nucleotides align to TRBD1. J was trimmed by 2 bases and V by 4 bases; bases with no gene match: 2. The germline CDR1 and CDR2 sequences are SGHDT and YYEEEE. This CDR3 has 14 residues.

The V call is TRBV18, the J call TRBJ2-3, with D unresolved. The V end was cut by 2 bases, the J end by 4 bases, with 22 bases between. Germline V gene lookup returns CDR1 KGHSH and CDR2 LQKENI. The CDR3 length is 18 residues. The CDR3 DNA follows: TGTGCCAGCTCACCAAGAGAGGCAGCTATTTCGTTAGCAGATACGCAGTATTTT. Its protein is CASSPREAAISLADTQYF.

The chain combines TRBV7-9 with TRBJ2-1; 8 bases fit TRBD2. Unmatched junction bases numbered 8, after V lost 6 bases and J lost 7 bases. Germline lookup yields CDR1 SEHNR and CDR2 FQNEAQ (reference sequence). This CDR3 contains 14 residues. The CDR3 is CASSRGREVNEQFF. DNA of the CDR3: TGTGCCAGCAGTCGAGGGCGGGAGGTAAATGAGCAGTTCTTC.

The chain couples TRBV29-1 to TRBJ2-1, with 9 bases that match TRBD2. The germline CDR1 and CDR2 sequences are SQVTM and ANQGSEA. This CDR3 is 18 amino acids long. V trimming: 6 bases; J trimming: 5 bases; junction bases outside the gene matches: 20. CDR3 region: CSVAGLAKRVYQNNEQFF. CDR3 sequence (DNA): TGCAGCGTCGCAGGACTAGCGAAGAGAGTATATCAGAACAATGAGCAGTTCTTC.

V and J are TRBV15 and TRBJ2-7, with D perhaps matching TRBD1 (6 bases). V was pared by 8 bases and J by 2 bases, with 16 bases between. The CDR3 has 14 amino acids. From germline, CDR1 is LNHNV and CDR2 YYDKDF (reference sequence). CDR3 bases: TGTGCCACCTCAGACGACGAGGGGGCCTACGAGCAGTACTTC. Protein product: CATSDDEGAYEQYF.

V and J are TRBV5-1 and TRBJ1-1; D not resolved. The V gene lost 0 bases and the J gene lost 4 bases, with 16 bases spanning the gap. Germline V gives CDR1 SGHRS, CDR2 YFSETQ. This CDR3 comprises 16 residues. CDR3 bases: TGCGCCAGCAGCTTGGCCAGCGCTTCTGGCATCACTGAAGCTTTCTTT. It translates to CASSLASASGITEAFF.

This clone came up a few times. The V gene is TRBV5-1, the J gene TRBJ1-1; the match to TRBD1 covers 12 bases. The CDR3 totals 14 residues. Germline CDR1 SGHRS, CDR2 YFSETQ. V trimming: 0 bases; J trimming: 11 bases; junction bases outside the gene matches: 5. Here the CDR3 reads CASSLEGTGGAAFF. Here the CDR3 DNA reads TGCGCCAGCAGCTTGGAGGGGACAGGGGGCGCCGCTTTCTTT.

The V gene is TRBV5-5, the J gene TRBJ2-7; 9 nucleotides match TRBD2. The CDR3 sequence is 13 residues long. The germline gives CDR1 SGHKS, CDR2 YYEKEE (reference sequence). V shed 5 bases, J shed 3 bases, and the junction held 3 bases outside the gene matches. CDR3 in amino acids: CASRPSGNYEQYF. The DNA of the CDR3 is TGTGCCAGCAGACCTAGCGGGAACTACGAGCAGTACTTC.

The gene calls are TRBV19 and TRBJ1-2, with TRBD1 as a possible D gene (5 bases). The CDR3 spans 13 residues. V lost 6 bases to trimming and J lost 4 bases, with 12 bases between them. The germline CDR1 and CDR2 sequences are LNHDA and SQIVND (reference sequence). CDR3: CASRPGNTYGYTF. The CDR3 DNA reads TGTGCCAGTAGGCCAGGGAATACCTATGGCTACACCTTC.

The chain is built from TRBV18 and TRBJ2-7; 8 nucleotides agree with TRBD1. CDR1 is KGHSH and CDR2 is LQKENI in the germline V gene. The CDR3 sequence is 14 residues long. Losses at the gene ends were 5 bases for V and 5 bases for J; bases not matched to a gene: 8. The CDR3 coding sequence is TGTGCCAGCTCATCTGGACAGGGATCCCACGAGCAGTACTTC. Translating gives CASSSGQGSHEQYF.

This chain joins TRBV19 and TRBJ1-2; no firm D call. This CDR3 spans 13 amino acids. Trimming removed 3 bases from V and 5 bases from J, with 10 bases in between. Germline V gives CDR1 LNHDA, CDR2 SQIVND (reference sequence). The CDR3 nucleotides are TGTGCCAGTAGTATTATGGCCGGGTATGGCTACACCTTC. Translated, it gives CASSIMAGYGYTF.

In this sample, this clone turned up a few times. The chain uses TRBV5-8 and TRBJ1-3; TRBD1 aligns across 9 bases. Germline assignment: CDR1 SGHTS and CDR2 YDEGEE. The CDR3 is made up of 17 amino acids. J lost 1 base, V lost 5 bases, and 10 bases had no gene match. Here the CDR3 reads CASSSGTGFRSGNTIYF. DNA for the CDR3: TGTGCCAGCAGTAGCGGGACAGGGTTTCGGTCTGGAAACACCATATATTTT.

The chain couples TRBV19 to TRBJ1-5; 8 nucleotides agree with TRBD1. There are 15 residues in the CDR3. Germline lookup yields CDR1 LNHDA and CDR2 SQIVND (reference sequence). V lost 6 bases and J lost 0; bases outside the gene matches: 4. CDR3 DNA sequence: TGTGCCAGTAGACGGGACAGGCATAGCAATCAGCCCCAGCATTTT. Its protein is CASRRDRHSNQPQHF.

The V call is TRBV6-5, the J call TRBJ1-5, with a tentative D call TRBD1 (6 bases). The germline V gene encodes CDR1 MNHEY and CDR2 SVGAGI. Trimming left V 6 bases short and J 7 bases short, with 10 bases between. This CDR3 comprises 12 residues. CDR3: CASSGGQQPQHF. The CDR3 nucleotides read TGTGCCAGCAGCGGGGGGCAGCAGCCCCAGCATTTT.

This CDR3 is CAWSPTGTGNTEAFF. The CDR3 DNA sequence: TGTGCCTGGAGTCCTACCGGGACAGGGAACACTGAAGCTTTCTTT. The chain joins TRBV30 to TRBJ1-1; 8 nucleotides agree with TRBD1. Germline CDR1 is GTSNPN and CDR2 is SVGIG (reference sequence). V shed 2 bases and J 1 base; nucleotides not matched to a gene: 6. The length of the CDR3 is 15 residues.

This chain links TRBV6-5 with TRBJ2-1; possible D gene TRBD1, 5 bases. Trimming took 0 bases from V and 5 from J, leaving 11 bases between them. CDR1 MNHEY and CDR2 SVGAGI come from the germline V gene. The CDR3 has 15 residues. In DNA, the CDR3 is TGTGCCAGCAGTTACTCTGCAGGGTTAGACAATGAGCAGTTCTTC. Its translation: CASSYSAGLDNEQFF.

Here the CDR3 DNA reads TGTGCCAGCTCGAAGGACATTTTCCCCTACGAGCAGTACTTC. Residues: CASSKDIFPYEQYF. The chain employs TRBV18 and TRBJ2-7, with D possibly matching TRBD1 (5 bases). The CDR3 runs to 14 residues. Germline CDR1 KGHSH, CDR2 LQKENI. V was pared by 6 bases and J by 2 bases, with 14 bases between.

The chain is built from TRBV19 and TRBJ1-1, with 8 bases lining up with TRBD1. The CDR3 covers 12 residues. Germline CDR1 reads LNHDA; CDR2 reads SQIVND (reference sequence). J was trimmed by 6 bases and V by 6 bases; bases with no gene match: 3. The CDR3 is CASSDRGSEAFF. The DNA of the CDR3 is TGTGCCAGTAGCGACAGGGGCTCTGAAGCTTTCTTT.

This clone was recorded only once. V usage is TRBV6-5 and J usage is TRBJ1-1; 9 bases fit TRBD1. CDR1 and CDR2 (germline): MNHEY, SVGAGI. With V trimmed by 4 bases and J by 1 base, 1 base remained unmatched. This CDR3 has 14 residues. The CDR3 sequence: CASSLQGANTEAFF. In nucleotides, the CDR3 is TGTGCCAGCAGTTTACAGGGGGCGAACACTGAAGCTTTCTTT.

This chain joins TRBV4-1 and TRBJ1-1; no definite D call. The CDR3 spans 15 residues. Germline loops: CDR1 MGHRA, CDR2 YSYEKL. Trimming left V 0 bases short and J 7 bases short, with 15 bases between. The CDR3 DNA is TGCGCCAGCAGCCAAGATCTGGAGAGGGCCTTTGAAGCTTTCTTT. It codes for CASSQDLERAFEAFF.

The chain joins TRBV5-6 to TRBJ2-7; 7 bases agree with TRBD1. CDR3 size: 14 residues. Unmatched junction bases numbered 3, after V lost 0 bases and J lost 3 bases. The germline V gene encodes CDR1 SGHDT and CDR2 YYEEEE. As DNA, the CDR3 is TGTGCCAGCAGCTTGGGAGGACAGGTCTACGAGCAGTACTTC. It translates to CASSLGGQVYEQYF.

This chain joins TRBV19 and TRBJ1-5; 7 bases fit TRBD1. The CDR3 covers 14 residues. Germline V lookup: CDR1 LNHDA, CDR2 SQIVND (reference sequence). V dropped 6 bases and J dropped 4; count of bases not matched to a gene: 6. The DNA of the CDR3 is TGTGCCAGTAGAAGAGGGGGCGGGAATCAGCCCCAGCATTTT. It specifies CASRRGGGNQPQHF.

The chain couples TRBV5-6 to TRBJ1-2, with 9 bases fitting TRBD1. V lost 4 bases and J lost 7; bases outside the gene matches: 2. The CDR3 contains 12 residues. CDR1 is SGHDT and CDR2 is YYEEEE in the germline V gene. CDR3 bases: TGTGCCAGCAGCGTGACAGGGGGTGGCTACACCTTC. Its translation: CASSVTGGGYTF. Together with reference TRBV5-6 and TRBJ1-2, the CDR3 gives the full variable domain: DAGVTQSPTHLIKTRGQQVTLRCSPKSGHDTVSWYQQALGQGPQFIFQYYEEEERQRGNFPDRFSGHQFPNYSSELNVNALLLGDSALYLCASSVTGGGYTFGSGTRLTVV.

In this sample, this clone turned up many times. V and J are TRBV5-6 and TRBJ2-4; D is unresolved. V lost 1 base and J 7 bases, leaving 12 bases between the germline ends. The CDR3 runs to 14 residues. Germline V gene data show CDR1 as SGHDT and CDR2 as YYEEEE. CDR3 sequence reads: CASSLKESMNIQYF. Here the CDR3 DNA reads TGTGCCAGCAGCTTGAAGGAGTCAATGAACATTCAGTACTTC.

V is TRBV5-1 and J is TRBJ1-4; D is uncertain. This CDR3 comprises 14 residues. The germline V gene has CDR1 SGHRS and CDR2 YFSETQ. The germline V and J ends were trimmed by 4 bases and 4 bases, with 11 bases remaining between them. CDR3 bases: TGCGCCAGCAGCCTGTGGGGAGATAATGAAAAACTGTTTTTT. As protein: CASSLWGDNEKLFF.

The rearrangement joins TRBV11-2 to TRBJ1-2, with D possibly TRBD1 on 5 matching bases. CDR3 length equals 17 residues. Trimming removed 5 bases from V and 0 bases from J, with 19 bases in between. Per the germline V gene, CDR1 is SGHAT and CDR2 is FQNNGV. The chain's CDR3 is CASSQIAGNRANYGYTF. In nucleotides, the CDR3 is TGTGCCAGCAGCCAGATAGCAGGGAACAGAGCTAACTATGGCTACACCTTC. Looking up the rest from reference TRBV11-2 and TRBJ1-2 gives the full variable domain: EAGVAQSPRYKIIEKRQSVAFWCNPISGHATLYWYQQILGQGPKLLIQFQNNGVVDDSQLPKDRFSAERLKGVDSTLKIQPAKLEDSAVYLCASSQIAGNRANYGYTFGSGTRLTVV.